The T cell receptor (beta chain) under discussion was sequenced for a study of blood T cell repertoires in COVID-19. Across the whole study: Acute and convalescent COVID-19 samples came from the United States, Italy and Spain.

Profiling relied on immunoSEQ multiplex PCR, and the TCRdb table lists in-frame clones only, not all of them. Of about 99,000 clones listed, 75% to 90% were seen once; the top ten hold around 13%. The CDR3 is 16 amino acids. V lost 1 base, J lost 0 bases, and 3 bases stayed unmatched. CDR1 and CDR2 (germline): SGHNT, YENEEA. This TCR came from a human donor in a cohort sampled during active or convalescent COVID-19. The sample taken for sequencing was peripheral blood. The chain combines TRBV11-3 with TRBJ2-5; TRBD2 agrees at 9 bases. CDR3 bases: TGTGCCAGCAGCTTAGGGTCTAGCGGGGACCAAGAGACCCAGTACTTC. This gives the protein CASSLGSSGDQETQYF. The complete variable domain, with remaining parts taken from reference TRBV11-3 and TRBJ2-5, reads EAGVVQSPRYKIIEKKQPVAFWCNPISGHNTLYWYLQNLGQGPELLIRYENEEAVDDSQLPKDRFSAERLKGVDSTLKIQPAELGDSAVYLCASSLGSSGDQETQYFGPGTRLLVL.